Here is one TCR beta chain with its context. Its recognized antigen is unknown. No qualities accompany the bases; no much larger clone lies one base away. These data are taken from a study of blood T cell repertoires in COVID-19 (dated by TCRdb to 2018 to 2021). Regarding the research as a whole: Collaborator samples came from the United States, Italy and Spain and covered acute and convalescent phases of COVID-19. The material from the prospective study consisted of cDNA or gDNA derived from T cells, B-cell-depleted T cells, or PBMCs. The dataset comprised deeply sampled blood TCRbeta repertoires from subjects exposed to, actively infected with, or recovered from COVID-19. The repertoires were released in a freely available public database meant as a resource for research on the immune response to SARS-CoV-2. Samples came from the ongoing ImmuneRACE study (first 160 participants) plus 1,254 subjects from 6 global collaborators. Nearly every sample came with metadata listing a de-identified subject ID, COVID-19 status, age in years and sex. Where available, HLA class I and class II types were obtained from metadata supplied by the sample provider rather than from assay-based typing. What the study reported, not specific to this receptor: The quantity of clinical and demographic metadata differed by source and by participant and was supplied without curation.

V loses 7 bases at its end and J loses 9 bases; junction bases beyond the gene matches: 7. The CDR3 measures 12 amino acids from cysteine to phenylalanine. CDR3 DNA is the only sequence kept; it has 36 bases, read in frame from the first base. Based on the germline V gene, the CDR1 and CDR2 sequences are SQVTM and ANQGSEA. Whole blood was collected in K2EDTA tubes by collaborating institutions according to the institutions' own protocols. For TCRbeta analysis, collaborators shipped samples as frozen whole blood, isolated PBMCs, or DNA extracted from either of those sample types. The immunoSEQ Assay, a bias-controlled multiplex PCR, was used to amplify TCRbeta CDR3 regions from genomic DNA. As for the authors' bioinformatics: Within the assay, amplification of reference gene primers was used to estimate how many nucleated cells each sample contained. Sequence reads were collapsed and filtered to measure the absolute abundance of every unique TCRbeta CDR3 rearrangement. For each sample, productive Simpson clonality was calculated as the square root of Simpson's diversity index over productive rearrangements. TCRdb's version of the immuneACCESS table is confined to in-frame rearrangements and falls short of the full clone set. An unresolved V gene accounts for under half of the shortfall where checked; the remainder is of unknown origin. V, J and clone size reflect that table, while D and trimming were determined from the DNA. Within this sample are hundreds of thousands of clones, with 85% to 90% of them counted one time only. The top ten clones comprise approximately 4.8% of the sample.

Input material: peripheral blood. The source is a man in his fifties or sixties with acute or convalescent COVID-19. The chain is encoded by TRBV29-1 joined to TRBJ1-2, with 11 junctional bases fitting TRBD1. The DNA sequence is TGCAGCGGAACGGGACAGGGGGAAAGCTACACCTTC. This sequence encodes CSGTGQGESYTF.